The sequence of this T cell receptor (beta chain) was determined in a study of T cell responses to AZD1222 COVID-19 vaccine. Method: immunoSEQ multiplex PCR; TCRdb's copy keeps in-frame clones and lacks some. In the table there are 150,000 to 200,000 clones, 90% to 95% of which are singletons. The CDR3 sequence is 12 residues long. The V gene's germline CDR1 is MDHEN and CDR2 SYDVKM. The V gene lost 10 bases and the J gene lost 3 bases, with 10 bases spanning the gap. Sequenced here: peripheral blood, sampled on day 0 of AZD1222 vaccination. The TCR sequence derives from an adult in good health. The V call is TRBV28, the J call TRBJ1-5; possible D gene TRBD1, 6 bases. The CDR3 DNA sequence: TGTGCCAACTCGGGACACAATCAGCCCCAGCATTTT. Translated: CANSGHNQPQHF.